The 31 T cell receptor beta chains presented below share a single source sample, sequenced in a study of blood T cell repertoires in COVID-19. The repertoire was sequenced with immunoSEQ multiplex PCR; TCRdb's copy has only in-frame clones and lacks some. The data hold around 190,000 clones, with more than 65% observed a single time. The specimen sequenced was peripheral blood. These receptors all stem from a human donor in a cohort sampled during active COVID-19.

This rearrangement joins TRBV7-9 to TRBJ2-3; maybe TRBD1 (6 bases). The germline CDR1 and CDR2 sequences are SEHNR and FQNEAQ (reference sequence). The length of the CDR3 is 16 residues. The germline V and J ends were trimmed by 1 base and 8 bases, with 19 bases remaining between them. CDR3 sequence reads: CASSLGHDSARGTQYF. The CDR3, as DNA: TGTGCCAGCAGCTTAGGACACGACTCGGCCAGGGGTACGCAGTATTTT. The whole variable domain, filled in from reference TRBV7-9 and TRBJ2-3, reads DTGVSQNPRHKITKRGQNVTFRCDPISEHNRLYWYRQTLGQGPEFLTYFQNEAQLEKSRLLSDRFSAERPKGSFSTLEIQRTEQGDSAMYLCASSLGHDSARGTQYFGPGTRLTVL.

V and J are TRBV5-5 and TRBJ2-1; possible D gene TRBD2, 5 bases. The germline V gene has CDR1 SGHKS and CDR2 YYEKEE (reference sequence). CDR3 length equals 18 residues. V was trimmed by 4 bases and J by 3 bases, leaving 23 bases between them. The DNA for the CDR3 is TGTGCCAGCAGCCGCGTCTCCGCAAGCGGCCCGGGCTACAATGAGCAGTTCTTC. This translates into CASSRVSASGPGYNEQFF.

The rearrangement links TRBV7-2 to TRBJ2-4; D is possibly TRBD1 (7 bases). In germline, CDR1 is SGHTA, CDR2 FQGNSA. V was pared by 2 bases and J by 3 bases, with 11 bases between. The CDR3 length is 15 residues. The CDR3 loop reads CASSLPRGVKNIQYF. The CDR3 nucleotides read TGTGCCAGCAGCTTACCCAGGGGGGTCAAAAACATTCAGTACTTC.

V usage is TRBV14 and J usage is TRBJ1-1; D is unresolved. Trimming removed 1 base from V and 0 bases from J, with 3 bases in between. The CDR3 is made up of 13 amino acids. From germline, CDR1 is SGHDN and CDR2 FVKESK. Here the CDR3 DNA reads TGTGCCAGCAGCCAAGGAGTGAACACTGAAGCTTTCTTT. Translation gives CASSQGVNTEAFF. Drawing the rest from reference TRBV14 and TRBJ1-1, the complete variable domain is EAGVTQFPSHSVIEKGQTVTLRCDPISGHDNLYWYRRVMGKEIKFLLHFVKESKQDESGMPNNRFLAERTGGTYSTLKVQPAELEDSGVYFCASSQGVNTEAFFGQGTRLTVV.

The gene calls are TRBV6-2 or TRBV6-3 and TRBJ2-1; D might be TRBD2 (6 bases). V shed 2 bases and J shed 4 bases, with 21 bases lying between them. Germline CDR1 MNHEY, CDR2 SVGEGT. The CDR3 loop spans 18 amino acids. The CDR3 spells CASSYGPNRRAGYNEQFF. The CDR3 DNA is TGTGCCAGCAGTTACGGCCCCAATCGGAGGGCCGGATACAATGAGCAGTTCTTC.

The chain recombines TRBV5-4 with TRBJ1-2, with no clear D. The V gene lost 0 bases and the J gene lost 2 bases, with 5 bases spanning the gap. Germline V gene sequence: CDR1 SGHNT, CDR2 YYREEE (reference sequence). CDR3 length: 13 amino acids. CDR3 in DNA: TGTGCCAGCAGCTTGGACAGAAACTATGGCTACACCTTC. Its translation: CASSLDRNYGYTF.

The V gene is TRBV28, the J gene TRBJ2-7; TRBD2 is a possible D gene (6 bases). The V gene lost 8 bases and the J gene lost 2 bases, with 10 bases spanning the gap. Per the germline V gene, CDR1 is MDHEN and CDR2 is SYDVKM. This CDR3 has 12 residues. In nucleotides, the CDR3 is TGTGCCAGCGCCGGGACTCCCTACGAGCAGTACTTC. Its protein is CASAGTPYEQYF.

V and J are TRBV28 and TRBJ1-1; D might be TRBD1 (6 bases). V lost 7 bases and J 6 bases, leaving 18 bases between the germline ends. This CDR3 spans 14 amino acids. Germline CDR1 and CDR2: MDHEN and SYDVKM. The CDR3 region has the DNA TGTGCCAGCACACCCATAGACAGGTTCGCTGAAGCTTTCTTT. Translated: CASTPIDRFAEAFF.

The V and J genes are TRBV12-5 and TRBJ1-2; tentatively, D is TRBD1 (5 bases). CDR1 LGHNT and CDR2 FRNRAP come from the germline V gene. V was shortened by 0 bases and J by 6 bases, with 14 bases between the two germline ends. This CDR3 contains 15 residues. The CDR3 bases are TGTGCTAGTGGTTTGGTCCCCGGGTGGGGGGATGGCTACACCTTC. Its translation: CASGLVPGWGDGYTF.

This clone occurred many times. This chain's CDR3 is CASSEGRTTSYEQYF. CDR3 nucleotide sequence: TGTGCCAGCAGTGAAGGGAGGACCACCTCCTACGAGCAGTACTTC. The chain employs TRBV2 and TRBJ2-7, with D perhaps matching TRBD2 (5 bases). Germline V gene lookup returns CDR1 SNHLY and CDR2 FYNNEI. The CDR3 spans 15 residues. The V and J ends lost 1 base and 0 bases respectively, with 10 bases between them. Supplemented by reference TRBV2 and TRBJ2-7, the full variable domain reads EPEVTQTPSHQVTQMGQEVILRCVPISNHLYFYWYRQILGQKVEFLVSFYNNEISEKSEIFDDQFSVERPDGSNFTLKIRSTKLEDSAMYFCASSEGRTTSYEQYFGPGTRLTVT.

The rearrangement uses TRBV6-5 and TRBJ1-1; no definite D call. The CDR3 runs 13 residues. Germline V gene lookup returns CDR1 MNHEY and CDR2 SVGAGI. With 10 bases removed from V and 1 base from J, the gap between germline ends came to 13 bases. The CDR3 here is CATRLMQNTEAFF. Written as DNA, the CDR3 is TGTGCCACTCGACTGATGCAGAACACTGAAGCTTTCTTT.

The V and J genes are TRBV27 and TRBJ2-2; 8 bases agree with TRBD1. The V gene end was trimmed by 4 bases and the J gene end by 7 bases; junction bases not matched to a gene: 8. This CDR3 is 15 amino acids long. CDR1 and CDR2 from the germline V gene are MNHEY and SMNVEV (reference sequence). CDR3: CASSSDRGKGGELFF. Written as DNA, the CDR3 is TGTGCCAGCAGTTCCGACAGGGGAAAGGGCGGGGAGCTGTTTTTT.

This chain uses TRBV7-2 with TRBJ2-3; TRBD2 aligns across 7 bases. Germline V lookup: CDR1 SGHTA, CDR2 FQGNSA. The CDR3 extends over 16 amino acids. Trimming cost V 3 bases and J 0 bases; bases outside gene matches: 6. The CDR3: CASSLRLASSTDTQYF. In DNA, the CDR3 is TGTGCCAGCAGCTTGCGACTAGCTTCTAGCACAGATACGCAGTATTTT.

This sequence joins TRBV27 and TRBJ2-7; 14 bases map to TRBD2. The V segment lost 10 bases and the J segment 7 bases; nucleotides outside the gene matches: 3. This CDR3 region has 12 residues. Germline loops: CDR1 MNHEY, CDR2 SMNVEV (reference sequence). The CDR3 reads CATGLAGVEQYF. The CDR3 nucleotides read TGTGCCACGGGACTAGCGGGAGTTGAGCAGTACTTC.

The chain links TRBV28 to TRBJ2-7; 14 positions match TRBD2. The V and J ends lost 7 bases and 2 bases, in that order; junction bases with no gene match: 10. Germline-derived CDR1 and CDR2 are MDHEN and SYDVKM. The CDR3 is 17 amino acids. The CDR3 DNA follows: TGTGCCAGCAATAACGGACTAGCGGGAGGAATCCCCTACGAGCAGTACTTC. It yields the protein CASNNGLAGGIPYEQYF.

On this clone itself: Other DNA sequences from this sample encode an identical CDR3 as well. This rearrangement joins TRBV7-2 to TRBJ2-3; 13 positions agree with TRBD2. The germline V gene encodes CDR1 SGHTA and CDR2 FQGNSA. V was clipped by 6 bases and J by 1 base; unmatched bases: 7. The CDR3 is made up of 17 amino acids. CDR3 DNA sequence: TGTGCCAGCAGTTTCAGACTAGCGGGAGGCGGCACAGATACGCAGTATTTT. Its protein product is CASSFRLAGGGTDTQYF.

The chain uses TRBV6-5 and TRBJ1-4, with D perhaps TRBD1 (5 bases). This CDR3 has 15 amino acids. Germline lookup yields CDR1 MNHEY and CDR2 SVGAGI. V lost 4 bases and J 0 bases, leaving 9 bases between the germline ends. The CDR3 here is CASSSGGATNEKLFF. CDR3 nucleotide sequence: TGTGCCAGCAGTTCGGGGGGTGCAACTAATGAAAAACTGTTTTTT.

The chain links TRBV18 to TRBJ2-7; 8 nucleotides agree with TRBD1. This CDR3 has 13 residues. With V trimmed by 3 bases and J by 5 bases, 3 bases remained unmatched. CDR1 and CDR2 (germline): KGHSH, LQKENI. DNA for the CDR3: TGTGCCAGCTCACCCCAGGGGGCCAACGAGCAGTACTTC. It yields the protein CASSPQGANEQYF. Using reference TRBV18 and TRBJ2-7 for the parts outside the CDR3, the full variable domain is NAGVMQNPRHLVRRRGQEARLRCSPMKGHSHVYWYRQLPEEGLKFMVYLQKENIIDESGMPKERFSAEFPKEGPSILRIQQVVRGDSAAYFCASSPQGANEQYFGPGTRLTVT.

The CDR3 DNA reads TGTGCCTGGAGCCCTAAGATGAGCTCCTATAATTCACCCCTCCACTTT. The encoded protein is CAWSPKMSSYNSPLHF. The chain employs TRBV30 and TRBJ1-6; D is uncertain. The CDR3 totals 16 residues. V was cut by 3 bases and J by 0 bases, with 12 bases left in between. Germline V gives CDR1 GTSNPN, CDR2 SVGIG (reference sequence).

The rearrangement uses TRBV28 and TRBJ1-3, with D tentatively TRBD1 (6 bases). CDR1 and CDR2 from the germline V gene are MDHEN and SYDVKM. V was pared by 3 bases and J by 0 bases, with 6 bases between. The CDR3 spans 14 residues. DNA for the CDR3: TGTGCCAGCAGTTTGGACAGCTCTGGAAACACCATATATTTT. Amino acid sequence: CASSLDSSGNTIYF.

The CDR3 is CASRNPGGYSDYTF. The CDR3, as DNA: TGTGCCAGCAGAAATCCCGGGGGTTATTCGGACTACACCTTC. This chain connects TRBV27 to TRBJ1-2; D might be TRBD1 (5 bases). The CDR3 consists of 14 residues. CDR1 is MNHEY, CDR2 SMNVEV, per germline (reference sequence). V was clipped by 6 bases and J by 10 bases, with 21 bases between them.

The V and J genes are TRBV28 and TRBJ2-4; 8 nucleotides match TRBD1. The CDR3 loop spans 15 amino acids. The germline V gene encodes CDR1 MDHEN and CDR2 SYDVKM. Trimming at V came to 1 base and at J to 3 bases, leaving 2 bases not matched to a gene. CDR3 region: CASSLFGQGKNIQYF. The CDR3 DNA is TGTGCCAGCAGTTTATTTGGACAGGGCAAAAACATTCAGTACTTC.

This chain links TRBV28 with TRBJ2-2; no firm D call. Germline values: CDR1 MDHEN, CDR2 SYDVKM. The CDR3 contains 13 residues. V lost 6 bases to trimming and J lost 1 base, with 6 bases between them. CDR3 residues: CASRHRNTGELFF. The CDR3 DNA reads TGTGCCAGCAGGCACAGGAACACCGGGGAGCTGTTTTTT.

The rearrangement uses TRBV3-1 (or the pseudogene TRBV3-2) and TRBJ1-4; D might be TRBD1 (5 bases). V lost 1 base, J lost 5 bases, and 17 bases lay in between. CDR3 length: 17 residues. CDR1 and CDR2 (germline): LGHDT, YNNKEL (reference sequence). In DNA, the CDR3 is TGTGCCAGCAGCCAAGTTCCCTCTCAGGGCCTAAATGAAAAACTGTTTTTT. Translation gives CASSQVPSQGLNEKLFF.

The chain combines TRBV7-9 with TRBJ2-1; D is perhaps TRBD1 (6 bases). Per germline, CDR1 SEHNR and CDR2 FQNEAQ (reference sequence). The CDR3 runs 15 residues. The V end was cut by 2 bases, the J end by 1 base, with 9 bases between. CDR3 sequence (DNA): TGTGCCAGCAGCTTATCAGGGGTATCCTACAATGAGCAGTTCTTC. It specifies CASSLSGVSYNEQFF.

V usage is TRBV29-1 and J usage is TRBJ1-1; 9 bases fit TRBD1. In germline, CDR1 is SQVTM, CDR2 ANQGSEA. V lost 8 bases to trimming and J lost 0 bases; unmatched junction nucleotides: 7. The CDR3 has 14 residues. For the CDR3, the DNA is TGCAGCTCAATGGACAGGGGTATGAACACTGAAGCTTTCTTT. Protein product: CSSMDRGMNTEAFF.

J is TRBJ2-1 and V is TRBV7-6; 10 bases are shared with TRBD2. V lost 5 bases, J lost 5 bases, and 12 bases stayed unmatched. The CDR3 consists of 17 residues. Per the germline V gene, CDR1 is SGHVS and CDR2 is FNYEAQ. CDR3 sequence reads: CASSDPYSGRLDNEQFF. The CDR3 DNA follows: TGTGCCAGCAGCGACCCCTATAGCGGGAGGCTCGACAATGAGCAGTTCTTC.

The rearrangement joins TRBV29-1 to TRBJ2-7, with TRBD1 matching over 9 bases. The CDR3 covers 14 residues. Germline V gene sequence: CDR1 SQVTM, CDR2 ANQGSEA. Trimming at V came to 6 bases and at J to 3 bases, leaving 9 bases not matched to a gene. In DNA form, the CDR3 reads TGCAGCGTCGGAGGGGACAGGGAGGACTACGAGCAGTACTTC. It codes for CSVGGDREDYEQYF.

This chain connects TRBV2 to TRBJ2-7; 7 bases are a match to TRBD2. Unmatched junction bases numbered 7, after V lost 2 bases and J lost 6 bases. The CDR3 extends over 14 amino acids. Germline V lookup: CDR1 SNHLY, CDR2 FYNNEI. The CDR3 protein is CASSERGRAFEQYF. The DNA for the CDR3 is TGTGCCAGCAGTGAACGGGGGAGGGCCTTCGAGCAGTACTTC.

As DNA, the CDR3 is TGTGCCAGCAGCGCCCGGACGGGGAATGAGCAGTTCTTC. Its translation: CASSARTGNEQFF. This chain joins TRBV9 and TRBJ2-1; tentative D call: TRBD2 (5 bases). The CDR3 is made up of 13 amino acids. CDR1 is SGDLS and CDR2 is YYNGEE in the germline V gene. Trimming removed 3 bases from V and 7 bases from J, with 11 bases in between.

The chain carries TRBV5-4 and TRBJ1-1, with D uncertain. The germline V gene encodes CDR1 SGHNT and CDR2 YYREEE (reference sequence). V was clipped by 1 base and J by 1 base, with 11 bases between them. The CDR3 sequence is 15 residues long. CDR3 residues: CASSLFTERNTEAFF. Written as DNA, the CDR3 is TGTGCCAGCAGCTTGTTCACAGAAAGGAACACTGAAGCTTTCTTT.